Below are 11 T cell receptor beta chains sequenced from a single sample in a study of shared clonotypes between healthy human individuals. Sequenced by immunoSEQ multiplex PCR; TCRdb stores in-frame clones only, minus some. The sample includes more than 900,000 clones, about four fifths of them seen just once. The sequenced sample was memory CD4+ T cells from PBMCs. Subset denoted: CD45RA-negative fraction. These TCRs come from a man between 18 and 29 years old in good health. Some clones in this sample may be carry-over from other donors' samples.

This clone came up a few times. The rearrangement joins TRBV10-3 to TRBJ2-1, with 9 bases lining up with TRBD2. V was clipped by 0 bases and J by 5 bases; unmatched bases: 5. Germline V gene sequence: CDR1 ENHRY, CDR2 SYGVKD. The CDR3 is 16 amino acids. The CDR3 nucleotides read TGTGCCATCAGTGAGTCCCGGACTAGCGCCAACAATGAGCAGTTCTTC. Its protein is CAISESRTSANNEQFF.

The sample holds one count of this clone. The chain is built from TRBV28 and TRBJ2-3; D unresolved. This CDR3 has 13 residues. Trimming pared 6 bases from V and 4 bases from J, leaving 11 bases between. Looked up from germline, CDR1 is MDHEN and CDR2 is SYDVKM. The DNA for the CDR3 is TGTGCCAGCAGCCGAGGAAGGGCAGATACGCAGTATTTT. As protein: CASSRGRADTQYF.

This sequence joins TRBV28 and TRBJ2-2; D remains ambiguous. V lost 6 bases and J 5 bases, leaving 4 bases between the germline ends. In germline, CDR1 is MDHEN, CDR2 SYDVKM. CDR3 size: 11 residues. CDR3 sequence reads: CASRATGELFF. For the CDR3, the DNA is TGTGCCAGCAGGGCAACCGGGGAGCTGTTTTTT.

The chain recombines TRBV29-1 with TRBJ1-2; no clear D gene. The germline V and J ends were trimmed by 8 bases and 5 bases, with 15 bases remaining between them. The CDR3 has 12 amino acids. Germline V lookup: CDR1 SQVTM, CDR2 ANQGSEA. CDR3 residues: CSSFRPGYGYTF. The DNA for the CDR3 is TGCAGCTCATTCCGCCCGGGGTATGGCTACACCTTC.

This clone was observed a few times. The V call is TRBV4-2, the J call TRBJ2-7, with D possibly matching TRBD1 (6 bases). This CDR3 contains 15 residues. V gave up 1 base and J gave up 0 bases, with 10 bases separating them. Germline loops: CDR1 LGHNA, CDR2 YNFKEQ. CDR3 loop: CASSQVQGSSYEQYF. CDR3 coding DNA: TGTGCCAGCAGCCAAGTACAGGGAAGCTCCTACGAGCAGTACTTC.

This rearrangement joins TRBV11-2 to TRBJ1-1; D remains ambiguous. Germline-derived CDR1 and CDR2 are SGHAT and FQNNGV. Trimming removed 5 bases from V and 0 bases from J, with 13 bases in between. CDR3 size: 15 residues. For the CDR3, the DNA is TGTGCCAGCAGCCGCCGGGGAAACATGAACACTGAAGCTTTCTTT. Encoded protein: CASSRRGNMNTEAFF.

The chain combines TRBV7-7 with TRBJ2-2; a weak D match, TRBD1 (9 bases). Looked up from germline, CDR1 is SSHAT and CDR2 is FNYEAQ (reference sequence). The CDR3 is 16 residues long. Deletions cut 4 bases from V and 3 bases from J, with 15 bases between. The CDR3 coding sequence is TGTGCCAGCAGCTCCGGGGGGGACAGGGACACCGGGGAGCTGTTTTTT. It is translated as CASSSGGDRDTGELFF.

This clone was counted ten times or more. The J gene is TRBJ1-2, the V gene TRBV6-6; TRBD1 matches 8 bases. This CDR3 has 12 residues. Germline loops: CDR1 MNHNY, CDR2 SVGAGI (reference sequence). Unmatched junction bases numbered 4, after V lost 6 bases and J lost 7 bases. The CDR3 DNA follows: TGTGCCAGCAGGACAGGGGAGGGTGGCTACACCTTC. Translation gives CASRTGEGGYTF.

The chain employs TRBV4-2 and TRBJ2-3; a possible D gene is TRBD2 (5 bases). The CDR3 length is 14 residues. Trimming took 4 bases from V and 2 from J, leaving 10 bases between them. CDR1 and CDR2 (germline): LGHNA, YNFKEQ. CDR3 nucleotides: TGTGCCAGCAGCCGGCGGGTCTCCACAGATACGCAGTATTTT. It codes for CASSRRVSTDTQYF.

This clone was detected only once. J is TRBJ1-6 and V is TRBV19; 9 bases match TRBD1. V lost 7 bases, J lost 13 bases, and 11 bases stayed unmatched. The CDR3 has 14 residues. CDR1 and CDR2 (germline): LNHDA, SQIVND (reference sequence). The CDR3 loop reads CASTTGTGFNPLHF. In nucleotides, the CDR3 is TGTGCCAGTACCACCGGGACAGGGTTTAATCCCCTCCACTTT.

A single count supports this clone. This sequence joins TRBV5-6 and TRBJ2-7; TRBD1 aligns across 12 bases. CDR3 length: 14 amino acids. J gave up 9 bases and V 4 bases, and 8 bases lay outside the gene matches. CDR1 SGHDT and CDR2 YYEEEE come from the germline V gene. In nucleotides, the CDR3 is TGTGCCAGCAGCCACCGGGACAGGGGGCCGGTGCAGTACTTC. It specifies CASSHRDRGPVQYF. Based on the CDR3 plus reference TRBV5-6 and TRBJ2-7, the full variable domain is DAGVTQSPTHLIKTRGQQVTLRCSPKSGHDTVSWYQQALGQGPQFIFQYYEEEERQRGNFPDRFSGHQFPNYSSELNVNALLLGDSALYLCASSHRDRGPVQYFGPGTRLTVT.